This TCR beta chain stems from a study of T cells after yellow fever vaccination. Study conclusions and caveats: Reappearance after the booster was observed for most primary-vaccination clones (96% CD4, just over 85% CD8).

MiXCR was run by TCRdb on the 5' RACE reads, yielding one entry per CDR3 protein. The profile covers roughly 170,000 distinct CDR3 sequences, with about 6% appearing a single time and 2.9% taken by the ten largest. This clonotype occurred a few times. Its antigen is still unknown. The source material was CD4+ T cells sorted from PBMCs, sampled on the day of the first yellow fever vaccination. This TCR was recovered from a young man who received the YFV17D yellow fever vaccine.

CDR3 protein: CATSRLAPGEQYF. The CDR3, as DNA: TGTGCCACCAGCAGACTAGCGCCGGGCGAGCAGTACTTC. The chain combines TRBV15 with TRBJ2-7, with D perhaps TRBD2 (6 bases). Germline CDR1 and CDR2: LNHNV and YYDKDF (reference sequence). CDR3 size: 13 residues. The ends were cut back, 2 bases at V and 6 bases at J, with 11 bases in the middle.